The following is a TCR beta chain sequence with its context. Its antigen remains unknown. TCRdb's copy holds only in-frame clones and misses some; the assay was immunoSEQ multiplex PCR. The data show about 50,000 clones, with over 85% seen just once and 15% held by the top ten. The data were taken from a study of Tregs in tolerant kidney transplant recipients. The study's findings and limits: Tolerant patients' donor-specific Tregs expanded beyond overall Tregs, suggesting antigen-driven growth.

Mixed chimerism was transient after nonmyeloablative marrow transplants from related graft donors. V shed 2 bases and J 4 bases; nucleotides not matched to a gene: 7. CDR3 size: 16 residues. Germline CDR1 reads LNHDA; CDR2 reads SQIVND (reference sequence). The clonotype was recovered from a human patient who received a combined kidney and bone marrow transplant. Some T cells may be the graft donor's. The gene calls are TRBV19 and TRBJ2-1, with TRBD1 matching over 8 bases. Sample: CD8+ T cells from blood (PBMCs), taken 12 months after the transplant. The CDR3 region is CASSIRWDRLYNEQFF. Here the CDR3 DNA reads TGTGCCAGTAGTATACGGTGGGACAGGCTATACAATGAGCAGTTCTTC.